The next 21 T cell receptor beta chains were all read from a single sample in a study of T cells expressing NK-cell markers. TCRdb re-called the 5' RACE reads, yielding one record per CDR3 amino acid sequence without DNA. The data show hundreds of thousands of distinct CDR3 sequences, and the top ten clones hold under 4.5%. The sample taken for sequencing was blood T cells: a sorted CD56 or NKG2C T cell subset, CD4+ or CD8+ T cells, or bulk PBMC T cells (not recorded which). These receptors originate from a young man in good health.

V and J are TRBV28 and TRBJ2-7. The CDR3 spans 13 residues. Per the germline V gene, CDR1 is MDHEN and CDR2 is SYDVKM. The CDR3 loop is CASSIAALYEQYF.

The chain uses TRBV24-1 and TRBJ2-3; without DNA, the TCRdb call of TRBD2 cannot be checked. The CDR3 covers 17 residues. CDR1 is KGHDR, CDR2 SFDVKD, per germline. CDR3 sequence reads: CATAAAGLAGVPDTQYF.

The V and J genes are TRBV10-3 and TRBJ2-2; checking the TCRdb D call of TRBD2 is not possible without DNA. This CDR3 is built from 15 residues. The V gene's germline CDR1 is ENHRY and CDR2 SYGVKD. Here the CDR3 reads CATSGLAGVTGELFF.

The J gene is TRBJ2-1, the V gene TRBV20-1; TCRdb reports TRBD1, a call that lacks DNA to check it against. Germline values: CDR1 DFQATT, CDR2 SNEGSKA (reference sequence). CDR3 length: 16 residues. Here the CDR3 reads CSARGLRESKKDEQFF.

The CDR3 protein is CASSWDSLGKTQYF. The chain uses TRBV5-5 and TRBJ2-5. Germline V CDR1 and CDR2: SGHKS, YYEKEE (reference sequence). The CDR3 sequence is 14 residues long.

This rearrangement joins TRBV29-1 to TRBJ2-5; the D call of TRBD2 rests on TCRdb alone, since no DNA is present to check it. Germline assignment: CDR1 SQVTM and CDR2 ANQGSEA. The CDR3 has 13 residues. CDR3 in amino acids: CSVDHSLQETQYF.

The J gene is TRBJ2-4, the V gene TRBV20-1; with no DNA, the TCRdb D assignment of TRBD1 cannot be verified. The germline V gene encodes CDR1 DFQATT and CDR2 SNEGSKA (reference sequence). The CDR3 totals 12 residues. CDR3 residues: CSATQAGNIQYF.

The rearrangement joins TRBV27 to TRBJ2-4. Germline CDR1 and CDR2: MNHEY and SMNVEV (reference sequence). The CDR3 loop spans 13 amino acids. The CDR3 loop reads CASSFGNKNIQYF.

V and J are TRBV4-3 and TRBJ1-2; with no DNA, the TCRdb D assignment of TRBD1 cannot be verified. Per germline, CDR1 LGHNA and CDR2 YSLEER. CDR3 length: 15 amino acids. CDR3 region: CASSQRDRAARGYTF.

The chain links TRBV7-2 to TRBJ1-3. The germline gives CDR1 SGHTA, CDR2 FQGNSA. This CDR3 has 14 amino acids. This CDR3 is CASTIFGTGNTIYF.

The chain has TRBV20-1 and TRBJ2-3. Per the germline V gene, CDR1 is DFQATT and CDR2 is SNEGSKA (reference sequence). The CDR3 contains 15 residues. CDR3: CSAKVLGLATDTQYF.

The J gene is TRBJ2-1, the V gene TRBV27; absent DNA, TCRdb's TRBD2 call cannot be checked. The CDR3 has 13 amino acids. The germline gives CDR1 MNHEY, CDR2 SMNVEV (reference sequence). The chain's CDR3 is CASRGFSYNEQFF.

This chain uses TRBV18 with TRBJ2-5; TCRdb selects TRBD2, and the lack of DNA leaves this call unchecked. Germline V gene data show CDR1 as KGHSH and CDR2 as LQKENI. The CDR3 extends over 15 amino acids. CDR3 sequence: CASSRGTVDGETQYF.

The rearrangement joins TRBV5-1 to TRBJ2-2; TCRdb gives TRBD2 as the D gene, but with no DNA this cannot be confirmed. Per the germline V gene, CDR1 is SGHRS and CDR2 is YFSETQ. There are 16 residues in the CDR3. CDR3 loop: CASSLRGTVGTGELFF.

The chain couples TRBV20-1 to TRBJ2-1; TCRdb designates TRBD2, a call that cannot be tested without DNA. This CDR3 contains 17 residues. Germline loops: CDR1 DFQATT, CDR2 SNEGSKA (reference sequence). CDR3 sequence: CSAHELAGLSSYNEQFF.

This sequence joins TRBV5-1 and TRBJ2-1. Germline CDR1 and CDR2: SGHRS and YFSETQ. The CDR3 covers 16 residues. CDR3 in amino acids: CASSSSGSSSYNEQFF.

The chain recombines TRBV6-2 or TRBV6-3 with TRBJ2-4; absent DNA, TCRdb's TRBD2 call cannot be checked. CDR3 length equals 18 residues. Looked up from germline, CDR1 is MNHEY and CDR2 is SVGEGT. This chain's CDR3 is CASTAPGGPNAAKNIQYF.

The CDR3 loop is CATSSDRASYEQYF. The chain combines TRBV15 with TRBJ2-7; checking the TCRdb D call of TRBD1 is not possible without DNA. This CDR3 has 14 amino acids. Germline V gene sequence: CDR1 LNHNV, CDR2 YYDKDF (reference sequence). The full variable domain, with the rest looked up from reference TRBV15 and TRBJ2-7, is DAMVIQNPRYQVTQFGKPVTLSCSQTLNHNVMYWYQQKSSQAPKLLFHYYDKDFNNEADTPDNFQSRRPNTSFCFLDIRSPGLGDTAMYLCATSSDRASYEQYFGPGTRLTVT.

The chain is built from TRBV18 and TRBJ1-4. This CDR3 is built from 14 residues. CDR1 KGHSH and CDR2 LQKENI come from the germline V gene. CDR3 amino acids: CASSPLGSNEKLFF.

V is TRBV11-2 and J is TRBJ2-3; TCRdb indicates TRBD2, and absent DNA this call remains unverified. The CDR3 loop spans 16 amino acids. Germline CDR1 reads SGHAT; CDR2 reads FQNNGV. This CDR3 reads CASSPKTSGITDTQYF. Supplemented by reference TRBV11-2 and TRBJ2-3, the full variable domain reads EAGVAQSPRYKIIEKRQSVAFWCNPISGHATLYWYQQILGQGPKLLIQFQNNGVVDDSQLPKDRFSAERLKGVDSTLKIQPAKLEDSAVYLCASSPKTSGITDTQYFGPGTRLTVL.

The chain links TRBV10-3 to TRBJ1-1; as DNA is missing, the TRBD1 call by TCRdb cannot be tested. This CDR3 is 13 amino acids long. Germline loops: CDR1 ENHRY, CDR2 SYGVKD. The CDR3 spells CAIHPTGDPEAFF.